This T cell receptor beta chain was identified during a study of response to subunit inactivated influenza vaccine. Study conclusions and caveats: The authors put forward the suggestion that each seasonal influenza vaccination may bring in only a limited number of new T cells.

Worth noting for this clonotype: Its antigen is unknown.

The V gene lost 0 bases and the J gene lost 4 bases, with 13 bases spanning the gap. CDR1 and CDR2 (germline): LGHDT, YNNKEL (reference sequence). This CDR3 is 16 amino acids long. TCRdb re-called the RT-PCR reads through MiXCR, storing one row per CDR3 protein. Of approximately 700,000 distinct CDR3 sequences in the sample, around 13% were seen once. The J gene is TRBJ2-1, the V gene TRBV3-1, with D possibly matching TRBD2 (6 bases). This TCR was sampled from a man aged 45 to 65 who received an inactivated influenza vaccine. Material: PBMCs from blood, obtained less than 15 days before vaccination. CDR3: CASSQDVAAAYNEQFF. Written as DNA, the CDR3 is TGTGCCAGCAGCCAAGACGTAGCGGCGGCGTACAATGAGCAGTTCTTC.